What follows describes a single T cell receptor beta chain. The record originates from a study of blood T cells in healthy people across ages. Primed by a sample-barcoded 5' primer and a J-beta primer mix, a second PCR proceeded for about 7 to 12 cycles. TCRdb ran MiXCR on the 5' RACE reads and lists one entry per CDR3 protein. Here the sample spans 730,000 or so distinct CDR3 sequences, about 42% being singletons. CDR1 MNHNY and CDR2 SVGAGI come from the germline V gene (reference sequence). The V gene end was trimmed by 6 bases and the J gene end by 4 bases; junction bases not matched to a gene: 5. The CDR3 sequence is 14 residues long.

Material for sequencing was blood. The receptor comes from a woman aged 55-69 years in good health. The gene calls are TRBV6-6 and TRBJ2-5; 10 positions agree with TRBD1. The CDR3 DNA sequence: TGTGCCAGCAGACGTGGACAGGGGGTAGAGACCCAGTACTTC. This translates into CASRRGQGVETQYF.